This T cell receptor (beta chain) was observed in a study of cytomegalovirus exposure and HLA in healthy donors. In the study overall: Sequencing of 150 million to 200 million T cells in an earlier analysis found some 100 million unique TCR beta sequences. General study points: Analysis was carried out at a later point, and it linked a missense DCLRE1C variant to TCR beta V- and J-gene trimming.

Per the germline V gene, CDR1 is SGHRS and CDR2 is YFSETQ. With 4 bases clipped from V and 0 bases from J, the junction kept 5 bases outside the gene matches. The CDR3 sequence is 16 residues long. The PCR employed 60 Vbeta primers together with 13 Jbeta primers. Here immunoSEQ multiplex PCR was the method, and the copy in TCRdb shows in-frame clones only, minus some. Of under 200,000 clones in the sample, about four fifths are singletons; the top ten hold 0.25% to 0.3%. A remark on this clone: Its antigen is unidentified.

Sequencing used PBMCs. This chain links TRBV5-1 with TRBJ1-4; the match to TRBD1 covers 8 bases. The clonotype was recovered from a boy aged 5 to 17 in good health and CMV-seronegative. The CDR3 DNA reads TGCGCCAGCAGCAATGTACAGGGGGCAACTAATGAAAAACTGTTTTTT. Translating gives CASSNVQGATNEKLFF.